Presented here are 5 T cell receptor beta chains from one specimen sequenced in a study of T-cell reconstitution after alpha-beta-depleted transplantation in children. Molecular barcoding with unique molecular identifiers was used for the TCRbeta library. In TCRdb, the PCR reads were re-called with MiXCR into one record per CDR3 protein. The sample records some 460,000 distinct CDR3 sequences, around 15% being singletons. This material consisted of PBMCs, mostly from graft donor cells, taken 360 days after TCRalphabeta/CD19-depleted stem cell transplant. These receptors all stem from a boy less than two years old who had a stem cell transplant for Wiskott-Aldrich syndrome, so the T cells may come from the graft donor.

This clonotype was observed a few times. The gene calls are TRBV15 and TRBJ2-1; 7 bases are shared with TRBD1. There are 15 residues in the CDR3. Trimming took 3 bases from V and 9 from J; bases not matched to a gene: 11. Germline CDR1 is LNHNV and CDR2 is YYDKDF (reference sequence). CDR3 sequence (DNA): TGTGCCACCAGCAGGAACAGGGGCTTGGGGATTGAGCAGTTCTTC. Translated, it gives CATSRNRGLGIEQFF.

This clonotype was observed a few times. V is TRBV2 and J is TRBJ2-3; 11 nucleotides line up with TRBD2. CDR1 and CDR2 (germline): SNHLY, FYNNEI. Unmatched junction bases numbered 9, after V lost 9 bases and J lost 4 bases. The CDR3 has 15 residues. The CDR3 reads CARDLTSGKADTQYF. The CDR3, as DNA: TGTGCCAGAGACCTGACTAGCGGGAAAGCAGATACGCAGTATTTT.

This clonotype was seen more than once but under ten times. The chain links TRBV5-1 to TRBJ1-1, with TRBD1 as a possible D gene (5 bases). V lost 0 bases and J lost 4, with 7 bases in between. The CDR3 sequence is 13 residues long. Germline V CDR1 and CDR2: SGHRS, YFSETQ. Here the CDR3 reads CASSLGRATEAFF. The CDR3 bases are TGCGCCAGCAGCTTGGGCAGGGCCACTGAAGCTTTCTTT. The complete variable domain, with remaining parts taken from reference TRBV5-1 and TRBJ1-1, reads KAGVTQTPRYLIKTRGQQVTLSCSPISGHRSVSWYQQTPGQGLQFLFEYFSETQRNKGNFPGRFSGRQFSNSRSEMNVSTLELGDSALYLCASSLGRATEAFFGQGTRLTVV.

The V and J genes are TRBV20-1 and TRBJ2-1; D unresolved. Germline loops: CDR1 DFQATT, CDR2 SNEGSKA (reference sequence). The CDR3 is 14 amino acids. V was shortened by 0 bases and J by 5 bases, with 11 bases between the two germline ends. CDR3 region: CSARDLWQNNEQFF. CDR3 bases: TGCAGTGCTAGAGATCTTTGGCAGAACAATGAGCAGTTCTTC.

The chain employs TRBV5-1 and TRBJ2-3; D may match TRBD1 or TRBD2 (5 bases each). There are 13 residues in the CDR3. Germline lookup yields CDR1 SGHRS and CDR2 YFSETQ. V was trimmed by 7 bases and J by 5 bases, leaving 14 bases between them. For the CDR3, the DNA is TGCGCCAGCGGGGAGACAGCACGAGATACGCAGTATTTT. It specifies CASGETARDTQYF.